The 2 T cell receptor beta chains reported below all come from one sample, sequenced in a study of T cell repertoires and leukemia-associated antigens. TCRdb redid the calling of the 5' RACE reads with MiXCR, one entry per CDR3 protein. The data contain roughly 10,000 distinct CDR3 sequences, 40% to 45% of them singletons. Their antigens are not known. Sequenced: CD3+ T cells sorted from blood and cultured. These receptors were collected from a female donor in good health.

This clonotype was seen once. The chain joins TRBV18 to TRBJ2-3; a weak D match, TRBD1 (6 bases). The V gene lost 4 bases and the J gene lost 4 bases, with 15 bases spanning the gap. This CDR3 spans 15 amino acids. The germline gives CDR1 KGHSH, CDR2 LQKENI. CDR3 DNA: TGTGCCAGCTCACGGACAGACGGGGAGCCAGATACGCAGTATTTT. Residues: CASSRTDGEPDTQYF.

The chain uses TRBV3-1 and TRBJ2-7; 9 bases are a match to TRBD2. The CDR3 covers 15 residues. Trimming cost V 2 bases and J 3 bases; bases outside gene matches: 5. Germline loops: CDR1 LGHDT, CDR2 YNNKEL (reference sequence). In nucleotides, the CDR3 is TGTGCCAGCAGCCAACGCCCGCGGGAGGGCTACGAGCAGTACTTC. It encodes CASSQRPREGYEQYF.